This T cell receptor (beta chain) is drawn from a study of siplizumab effects on memory and regulatory T cells. The length of the CDR3 is 15 residues. CDR1 SGHNT and CDR2 YYREEE come from the germline V gene (reference sequence). V lost 0 bases and J 7 bases, leaving 13 bases between the germline ends. TCR templates numbering 90,000 to 100,000 were assayed per sample. The method was immunoSEQ multiplex PCR; TCRdb's version includes in-frame clones alone and lacks a portion of them. The sample lists roughly 60,000 clones, over 90% occurring once. This TCR was recovered from a human donor in good health. V and J are TRBV5-4 and TRBJ1-4; D is unclear. The sample taken for sequencing was CD8+ T cells sorted from blood. CDR3 in DNA: TGTGCCAGCAGCTTGGAATCCGGGGTTCGTGAAAAACTGTTTTTT. This codes for CASSLESGVREKLFF.